This T cell receptor beta chain was documented in a study of OX40 agonist ivuxolimab in advanced cancers. Study context: Ivuxolimab, an agonistic anti-OX40 (CD134) antibody, was given to patients. Study-wide points: Averaged across samples, CD8+ T cells carried more expanded clones than CD4+ did.

This clone was seen a few times. Its matching antigen is unknown. CDR1 and CDR2 (germline): SNHLY, FYNNEI. With 6 bases clipped from V and 5 bases from J, the junction kept 2 bases outside the gene matches. The CDR3 consists of 13 residues. Generated by immunoSEQ multiplex PCR, the TCRdb table keeps only in-frame clones and is missing some. This table has fewer than 25,000 clones, approximately 80% appearing once. The gene calls are TRBV2 and TRBJ1-4, with 8 bases fitting TRBD1. This sequence was found in an adult with an advanced solid tumor such as melanoma, head and neck, liver or kidney cancer. Sequences were derived from CD4+ or CD8+ T cells sorted from blood, sampled in a trial of the OX40 agonist ivuxolimab. CDR3 amino acids: CASRDRVNEKLFF. The DNA of the CDR3 is TGTGCCAGCAGGGACAGGGTGAATGAAAAACTGTTTTTT.